A selection of T cell receptor beta chains follows, all from one sample in a study of vaccination and CD4 T cells after COVID-19. Their recognized antigens are unknown. TCRdb redid the calling of the PCR reads with MiXCR, one entry per CDR3 protein. This table holds around 13,000 distinct CDR3 sequences, around 76% found once. The sample consisted of CD4+ T cells from blood, cultured in vitro, taken after SARS-CoV-2 vaccination. The source of these receptors is a human donor who received a COVID-19 vaccine. The CDR3 runs from the conserved cysteine through the conserved F or W. A D gene is named only where the DNA matches it firmly. Part of the rows lack a size; the others show once, few, many or a class for expanded clones.

v_call	j_call	d_call	clone_size	cdr3_aa	cdr3_nt
TRBV20-1	TRBJ2-1	TRBD2	NA	CSAKLAGGHNEQFF	TGCAGTGCCAAACTAGCGGGGGGGCACAATGAGCAGTTCTTC
TRBV6-5	TRBJ1-2	TRBD1	NA	CASSYSGGRGGYTF	TGTGCCAGCAGTTACTCAGGGGGCCGGGGCGGCTACACCTTC
TRBV25-1	TRBJ2-5	NA	NA	CASSSYTPLGETQYF	TGTGCCAGCAGTTCCTACACTCCTTTGGGGGAGACCCAGTACTTC
TRBV19	TRBJ1-2	NA	NA	CASRQDPANYGYTF	TGTGCCAGTAGGCAGGACCCAGCTAACTATGGCTACACCTTC
TRBV7-2	TRBJ2-3	NA	NA	CASSLRSSGNTDTQYF	TGTGCCAGCAGCTTAAGGAGTAGCGGTAACACAGATACGCAGTATTTT
TRBV6-1	TRBJ1-6	NA	NA	CASSRASQPLHF	TGTGCCAGCAGTCGTGCCAGCCAGCCCCTCCACTTT
TRBV24-1	TRBJ2-5	NA	NA	CATSDSRTFQETQYF	TGTGCCACCAGTGACTCTAGGACGTTTCAAGAGACCCAGTACTTC
TRBV12-3/TRBV12-4	TRBJ2-1	NA	NA	CASSKQGFSYNEQFF	TGTGCCAGCAGTAAACAGGGCTTCTCCTACAATGAGCAGTTCTTC
TRBV6-1	TRBJ2-5	TRBD1	few	CASSGADRDRGIVGETQYF	TGTGCCAGCAGTGGCGCAGACCGGGACAGGGGGATAGTTGGAGAGACCCAGTACTTC
TRBV6-5	TRBJ2-1	TRBD2	NA	CASSYPRLAGSYNEQFF	TGTGCCAGCAGTTACCCCCGACTAGCGGGCTCCTACAATGAGCAGTTCTTC
TRBV27	TRBJ1-6	TRBD1	NA	CASSLSPGTGWLHF	TGTGCCAGCAGTTTATCCCCAGGGACAGGGTGGCTCCACTTT
TRBV9	TRBJ2-5	NA	NA	CASSVRDARQETQYF	TGTGCCAGCAGCGTCCGGGACGCAAGACAAGAGACCCAGTACTTC
TRBV20-1	TRBJ1-6	TRBD1	NA	CSAERQGIGNSPLHF	TGCAGTGCGGAACGACAGGGTATCGGCAATTCACCCCTCCACTTT
TRBV10-2	TRBJ2-3	TRBD2	NA	CASSEGAGGPDTQYF	TGCGCCAGCAGTGAGGGAGCGGGGGGCCCAGATACGCAGTATTTT
TRBV7-9	TRBJ1-3	NA	NA	CASSLDANTIYF	TGTGCCAGCAGCTTGGATGCGAACACCATATATTTT
TRBV20-1	TRBJ1-6	NA	NA	CSARDHRASSYNSPLHF	TGCAGTGCTAGAGATCACAGGGCCAGCTCCTATAATTCACCCCTCCACTTT
TRBV20-1	TRBJ1-5	NA	NA	CSALSTPNQPQHF	TGCAGTGCCCTGTCGACACCTAATCAGCCCCAGCATTTT
TRBV6-5	TRBJ1-1	NA	NA	CASSYSGKNTEAFF	TGTGCCAGCAGTTACTCAGGAAAGAACACTGAAGCTTTCTTT
TRBV20-1	TRBJ2-3	NA	few	CSARAEDGLSTDTQYF	TGCAGTGCTAGAGCCGAAGACGGCCTAAGCACAGATACGCAGTATTTT
TRBV24-1	TRBJ2-7	NA	NA	CATSDNRVSHEQYF	TGTGCCACCAGTGATAACAGGGTTTCCCACGAGCAGTACTTC
TRBV24-1	TRBJ1-5	NA	NA	CATSEMGSNQPQHF	TGTGCCACCAGTGAGATGGGTAGCAATCAGCCCCAGCATTTT
TRBV19	TRBJ1-2	TRBD1	medium-sized	CASSINLGQGHYGYTF	TGTGCCAGTAGTATTAACCTCGGACAGGGTCACTATGGCTACACCTTC
TRBV2	TRBJ1-2	NA	NA	CASSAGYGYGYTF	TGTGCCAGCTCCGCAGGCTACGGCTATGGCTACACCTTC
TRBV20-1	TRBJ2-5	NA	few	CSARDTLRGQETQYF	TGCAGTGCTAGAGATACTTTGCGGGGTCAAGAGACCCAGTACTTC
TRBV19	TRBJ1-2	TRBD1	once	CASSRQGANYGYTF	TGTGCCAGTAGCCGACAGGGGGCTAACTATGGCTACACCTTC
TRBV27	TRBJ1-3	NA	NA	CASSTGGKPDGPSSGNTIYF	TGTGCCAGCAGCACCGGAGGAAAACCGGACGGTCCGAGCTCTGGAAACACCATATATTTT
TRBV5-4	TRBJ1-6	TRBD1	NA	CASSGTGSPLHF	TGTGCCAGCAGCGGGACAGGTTCACCCCTCCACTTT
TRBV20-1	TRBJ1-5	TRBD1	NA	CSAHRGEGNQPQHF	TGCAGTGCCCACAGGGGCGAGGGCAATCAGCCCCAGCATTTT
TRBV20-1	TRBJ1-4	NA	NA	CSARDWPGGREKLFF	TGCAGTGCTAGAGATTGGCCAGGCGGTAGGGAAAAACTGTTTTTT
TRBV30	TRBJ1-6	TRBD1	NA	CAWSRPDREFSPLHF	TGTGCCTGGAGCCGACCGGACAGGGAATTCTCACCCCTCCACTTT
TRBV7-9	TRBJ1-6	NA	NA	CASSASIEPYNSPLHF	TGTGCCAGCAGCGCCTCCATAGAGCCCTATAATTCACCCCTCCACTTT
TRBV18	TRBJ2-7	TRBD1	NA	CASSGQGASYEQYF	TGTGCCAGCTCCGGACAGGGGGCCTCCTACGAGCAGTACTTC
TRBV6-1	TRBJ1-4	NA	NA	CASSERRQGLEKLFF	TGTGCCAGCAGTGAACGGAGGCAGGGATTGGAAAAACTGTTTTTT